Below are 6 T cell receptor beta chains sequenced from a single sample in a study of shared clonotypes between healthy human individuals (dated by TCRdb to 2018 to 2021). Libraries were prepared through the immunoSEQ multiplex PCR assay. TCRdb's version of the immuneACCESS table is confined to in-frame rearrangements and falls short of the full clone set. An unresolved V gene accounts for under half of the shortfall where checked; the remainder is of unknown origin. The table for this sample lists millions of clones; approximately 95% of them were counted only once. 0.13% of the sample goes to the ten largest clones. The sequenced material came from naive CD4+ T cells sorted from blood. This specimen's cell subset or site label, per the study, means: CD45RA+ positively selected. These receptors were obtained from a man aged 18 to 35 in good health.

V usage is TRBV4-1 and J usage is TRBJ1-3; possible D gene TRBD1, 6 bases. CDR1 is MGHRA, CDR2 YSYEKL, per germline. The CDR3 extends over 17 amino acids. V gave up 1 base and J gave up 0 bases, with 13 bases separating them. The CDR3 protein is CASSQAQGGISGNTIYF. CDR3 nucleotide sequence: TGCGCCAGCAGCCAAGCCCAAGGGGGGATCTCTGGAAACACCATATATTTT.

The gene calls are TRBV10-3 and TRBJ2-5; D might be TRBD1 (6 bases). The V end lost 10 bases, the J end lost 2 bases, and 14 bases lay between the germline ends. Germline V gene lookup returns CDR1 ENHRY and CDR2 SYGVKD. The CDR3 contains 13 residues. The CDR3 nucleotides read TGTGCCACCGGAGCCGGACAGCAAGAGACCCAGTACTTC. This codes for CATGAGQQETQYF.

The chain links TRBV5-6 to TRBJ2-7; no clear D. The germline gives CDR1 SGHDT, CDR2 YYEEEE. Trimming cost V 2 bases and J 6 bases, with 9 bases left between them. This CDR3 has 12 residues. The CDR3 region is CASSFTPVEQYF. The DNA of the CDR3 is TGTGCCAGCAGCTTTACACCCGTCGAGCAGTACTTC.

The chain joins TRBV11-2 to TRBJ2-1; 8 bases map to TRBD2. Per germline, CDR1 SGHAT and CDR2 FQNNGV. V was clipped by 4 bases and J by 2 bases; unmatched bases: 13. The CDR3 loop spans 18 amino acids. Written as DNA, the CDR3 is TGTGCCAGCAGCTCTAGGATGCTTAGCGGGATGACCTACAATGAGCAGTTCTTC. Residues: CASSSRMLSGMTYNEQFF. The entire variable domain, with the rest obtained from reference TRBV11-2 and TRBJ2-1, is as follows: EAGVAQSPRYKIIEKRQSVAFWCNPISGHATLYWYQQILGQGPKLLIQFQNNGVVDDSQLPKDRFSAERLKGVDSTLKIQPAKLEDSAVYLCASSSRMLSGMTYNEQFFGPGTRLTVL.

As concerns this clone: Additional DNA sequences in this sample encode the identical CDR3. J is TRBJ2-7 and V is TRBV4-1; D is possibly TRBD2 (6 bases). The V end lost 3 bases, the J end lost 2 bases, and 11 bases lay between the germline ends. The CDR3 has 14 amino acids. The germline CDR1 and CDR2 sequences are MGHRA and YSYEKL. CDR3 residues: CASSQGSGTYEQYF. CDR3 in DNA: TGCGCCAGCAGCCAGGGTAGCGGAACCTACGAGCAGTACTTC.

The genes are TRBV21-1 and TRBJ2-2; the table's D gene call, TRBD2, was not cross checked with the DNA. TRBV21-1 is assigned pseudogene status. The CDR3 is made up of 17 amino acids. CDR3 loop: CASGGLALRTNTGELFF. DNA of the CDR3: TGTGCCAGTGGGGGACTAGCTCTCCGAACGAACACCGGGGAGCTGTTTTTT.